The sequence of this T cell receptor beta chain was determined in a study of shared clonotypes between healthy human individuals. Positively selected for CCR7, the CD45RO-negative cells used as naive CD8 cells excluded terminally differentiated effector memory CD45RA+ cells. Clones were read by immunoSEQ multiplex PCR, and TCRdb kept only the in-frame ones, dropping some. The top ten hold about 1.8% of the sample, which has about 2.1 million clones, approximately 94% seen once. The sample comprised naive CD8+ T cells from PBMCs. The sequence was obtained from a man younger than 30 in good health. Some clones in this sample may be carry-over from other donors' samples.

CDR3 nucleotides: TGTGCCAGCAGGGACCCACAGGGATACGGCTACACCTTC. Its protein product is CASRDPQGYGYTF. V and J are TRBV6-4 and TRBJ1-2; possibly TRBD1 for D (6 bases). Germline CDR1 and CDR2: MRHNA and SNTAGT. The length of the CDR3 is 13 residues. Trimming shortened V by 6 bases and J by 8 bases, and 16 bases separated the two germline ends.